Below, 9 T cell receptor beta chains from the same sample are listed, as sequenced in a study of CD8 T cells in ankylosing spondylitis. TCRdb re-analysed the 5' RACE reads in MiXCR, keeping a single row per CDR3 protein. This table holds about 240,000 distinct CDR3 sequences, about 10% found once. What was sequenced was blood, either unsorted or a sorted T cell fraction (not recorded which). The receptors were sampled from a male donor with ankylosing spondylitis or in good health (not recorded which).

This clonotype was found many times. The chain links TRBV7-9 to TRBJ2-7; unclear D gene. The CDR3 length is 12 residues. Trimming took 4 bases from V and 2 from J, leaving 6 bases between them. Germline-derived CDR1 and CDR2 are SEHNR and FQNEAQ (reference sequence). The chain's CDR3 is CASSSAPYEQYF. The CDR3, as DNA: TGTGCCAGCAGCTCCGCGCCCTACGAGCAGTACTTC.

This sequence joins TRBV12-3 or TRBV12-4 and TRBJ2-5, with TRBD2 matching 8 bases. The CDR3 spans 16 residues. Trimming at V came to 3 bases and at J to 0 bases, leaving 6 bases not matched to a gene. CDR3 sequence reads: CASSLFAGGYQETQYF. The CDR3 DNA follows: TGTGCCAGCAGTTTGTTTGCGGGGGGATACCAAGAGACCCAGTACTTC.

The gene calls are TRBV30 and TRBJ2-3, with D perhaps given as TRBD1 or TRBD2 (5 bases each). With 4 bases removed from V and 8 bases from J, the gap between germline ends came to 13 bases. Germline V gene lookup returns CDR1 GTSNPN and CDR2 SVGIG (reference sequence). CDR3 length: 12 amino acids. The CDR3: CAWKVRGGTQYF. The DNA for the CDR3 is TGTGCCTGGAAAGTACGGGGCGGTACGCAGTATTTT.

This clonotype appeared many times. V gene TRBV6-2 or TRBV6-3 combines with J gene TRBJ2-2; D is unresolved. Trimming took off 2 bases at V and 3 bases at J, with 4 bases between the two ends. The CDR3 spans 13 residues. Germline CDR1 MNHEY, CDR2 SVGEGT. The CDR3 region has the DNA TGTGCCAGCAGTTACAGGGACACCGGGGAGCTGTTTTTT. Protein sequence: CASSYRDTGELFF.

In this sample, this clonotype turned up many times. The chain carries TRBV11-2 and TRBJ2-3, with D perhaps matching TRBD1 (6 bases). The germline CDR1 and CDR2 sequences are SGHAT and FQNNGV. V was shortened by 6 bases and J by 2 bases, with 15 bases between the two germline ends. The CDR3 runs 15 residues. DNA for the CDR3: TGTGCCAGCAGTCACGACAGGATTCCCACAGATACGCAGTATTTT. This encodes CASSHDRIPTDTQYF.

J is TRBJ2-1 and V is TRBV30; 7 positions agree with TRBD2. The CDR3 loop spans 14 amino acids. Germline trimming cut 0 bases from V and 9 bases from J; bases unmatched to any gene: 8. CDR1 GTSNPN and CDR2 SVGIG come from the germline V gene (reference sequence). The CDR3 spells CAWSVGRGAIEQFF. For the CDR3, the DNA is TGTGCCTGGAGTGTAGGGAGGGGCGCGATTGAGCAGTTCTTC.

This clonotype showed up many times. This chain joins TRBV6-1 and TRBJ2-7; 11 nucleotides match TRBD1. The germline V gene encodes CDR1 MNHNS and CDR2 SASEGT. V was clipped by 5 bases and J by 2 bases; unmatched bases: 5. This CDR3 contains 15 residues. In DNA, the CDR3 is TGTGCCAGCAGTCTGGACAGGGGGCCGCCCTACGAGCAGTACTTC. This gives the protein CASSLDRGPPYEQYF.

In its sample, this clonotype was seen a few times. This chain connects TRBV4-2 to TRBJ1-6; TRBD1 aligns across 9 bases. Germline V gene lookup returns CDR1 LGHNA and CDR2 YNFKEQ. The CDR3 covers 17 residues. After removal of 1 base from V and 9 bases from J, the junction contained 10 bases not matched to a gene. In nucleotides, the CDR3 is TGTGCCAGCAGCCAAGGTTGGGGACAGGGAGATAGTTCACCCCTCCACTTT. It translates to CASSQGWGQGDSSPLHF.

This clonotype has ten or more counts. CDR3 DNA sequence: TGTGCCATCAGGGACGGCTACGAGCAGTACTTC. It is translated as CAIRDGYEQYF. The J gene is TRBJ2-7, the V gene TRBV10-3; no clear D. The V and J ends lost 6 bases and 3 bases respectively, with 6 bases between them. CDR1 and CDR2 from the germline V gene are ENHRY and SYGVKD. The CDR3 has 11 amino acids.